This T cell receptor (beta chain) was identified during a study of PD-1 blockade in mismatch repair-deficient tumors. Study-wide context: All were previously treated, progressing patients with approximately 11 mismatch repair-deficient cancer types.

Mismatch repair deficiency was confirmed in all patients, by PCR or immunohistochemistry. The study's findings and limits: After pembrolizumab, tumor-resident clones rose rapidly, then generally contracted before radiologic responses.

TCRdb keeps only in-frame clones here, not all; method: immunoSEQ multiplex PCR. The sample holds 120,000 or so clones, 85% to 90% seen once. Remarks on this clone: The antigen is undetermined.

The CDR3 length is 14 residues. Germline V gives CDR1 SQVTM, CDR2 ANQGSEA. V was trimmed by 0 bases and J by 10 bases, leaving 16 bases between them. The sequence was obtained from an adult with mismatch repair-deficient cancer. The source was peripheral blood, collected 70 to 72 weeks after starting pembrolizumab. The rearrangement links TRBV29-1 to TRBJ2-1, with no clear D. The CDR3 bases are TGCAGCGTTGAAGATCGGAGATCCAGTGTAGAGCAGTTCTTC. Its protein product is CSVEDRRSSVEQFF.